Here is one T cell receptor (beta chain) with its context. The record originates from a study of control samples from healthy donors and cancer patients. Here immunoSEQ multiplex PCR was the method, and the copy in TCRdb shows in-frame clones only, minus some. The sample has some 30,000 clones; 91% are singletons. Source material: PBMCs. The TCR sequence derives from a middle-aged man with lung cancer.

The CDR3 protein is CASSYRQLSGNTIYF. The CDR3 nucleotides read TGTGCCAGCAGTTACCGCCAGCTCTCTGGAAACACCATATATTTT. V and J are TRBV6-5 and TRBJ1-3; the D is unclear. Germline-derived CDR1 and CDR2 are MNHEY and SVGAGI. The CDR3 covers 15 residues. V shed 2 bases and J shed 0 bases, with 8 bases lying between them.